Below are 5 T cell receptor beta chains sequenced from a single sample in a study of cytomegalovirus exposure and HLA in healthy donors. Data came from immunoSEQ multiplex PCR; TCRdb stores just in-frame clones and leaves some out. The sample consists of some 90,000 clones, roughly 84% of them appearing once. Sample: PBMCs. The receptors here all came from a man in his late teens or twenties in good health and CMV-seropositive.

The rearrangement links TRBV29-1 to TRBJ2-7, with a tentative D call TRBD1 (5 bases). The V gene's germline CDR1 is SQVTM and CDR2 ANQGSEA. Trimming took 4 bases from V and 1 from J, leaving 11 bases between them. This CDR3 is built from 13 residues. CDR3 in amino acids: CSVVLDISYEQYF. CDR3 coding DNA: TGCAGCGTTGTGCTGGACATTTCCTACGAGCAGTACTTC.

The CDR3 here is CASSPTGTASSSGNTIYF. In DNA form, the CDR3 reads TGTGCCAGCAGCCCCACCGGGACAGCTTCTTCCTCTGGAAACACCATATATTTT. V gene TRBV7-8 combines with J gene TRBJ1-3, with 7 bases fitting TRBD1. Germline-derived CDR1 and CDR2 are SGHVS and FQNEAQ. The CDR3 has 18 residues. Trimming cost V 5 bases and J 0 bases; bases outside gene matches: 13.

The chain has TRBV6-5 and TRBJ1-1; D is unclear. V gave up 6 bases and J gave up 8 bases, with 10 bases separating them. Germline CDR1 MNHEY, CDR2 SVGAGI. The CDR3 is 11 residues long. The CDR3 region is CASSGISEAFF. CDR3 nucleotides: TGTGCCAGCAGCGGGATTTCCGAAGCTTTCTTT.

This clone was seen once. The chain combines TRBV6-6 with TRBJ2-1, with 10 nucleotides matching TRBD2. CDR1 is MNHNY and CDR2 is SVGAGI in the germline V gene (reference sequence). This CDR3 comprises 15 residues. Losses at the gene ends were 6 bases for V and 5 bases for J; bases not matched to a gene: 7. CDR3 residues: CASSLLAGLDNEQFF. CDR3 nucleotide sequence: TGTGCCAGCAGCTTACTAGCGGGGCTAGACAATGAGCAGTTCTTC.

This rearrangement joins TRBV14 to TRBJ2-7; tentatively, D is TRBD1 (6 bases). Trimming cost V 5 bases and J 2 bases, with 13 bases left between them. Germline V gives CDR1 SGHDN, CDR2 FVKESK. This CDR3 contains 14 residues. CDR3 region: CASSSGHPPYEQYF. CDR3 sequence (DNA): TGTGCCAGCAGCTCGGGACACCCGCCCTACGAGCAGTACTTC.